A single T cell receptor (beta chain) is shown here with its context. The entry originates in a study of T cells of healthy individuals. Using its own MiXCR run on the 5' RACE reads, TCRdb lists one record per CDR3 protein. This table has 95,000 to 100,000 distinct CDR3 sequences, roughly a sixth appearing once. Trimming left V 1 base short and J 4 bases short, with 14 bases between. This CDR3 has 15 amino acids. Germline V gene sequence: CDR1 SGHTA, CDR2 FQGNSA. The chain links TRBV7-2 to TRBJ2-7; D remains ambiguous. This receptor was taken from a human donor in good health. In nucleotides, the CDR3 is TGTGCCAGCAGCTTAGAACTCGGGCTCGTGTACGAGCAGTACTTC. Encoded protein: CASSLELGLVYEQYF.